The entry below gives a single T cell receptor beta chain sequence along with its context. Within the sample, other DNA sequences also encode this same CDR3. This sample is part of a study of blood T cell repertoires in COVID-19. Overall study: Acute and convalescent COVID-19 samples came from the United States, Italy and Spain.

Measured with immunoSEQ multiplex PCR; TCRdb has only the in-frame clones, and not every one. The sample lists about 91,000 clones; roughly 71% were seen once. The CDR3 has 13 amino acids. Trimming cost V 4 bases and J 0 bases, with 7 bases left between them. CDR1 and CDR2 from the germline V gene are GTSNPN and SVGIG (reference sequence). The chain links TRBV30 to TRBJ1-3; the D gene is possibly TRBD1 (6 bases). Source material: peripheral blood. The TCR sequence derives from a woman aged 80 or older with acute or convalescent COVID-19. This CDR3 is CAWNRDSGNTIYF. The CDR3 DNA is TGTGCCTGGAACAGGGACTCTGGAAACACCATATATTTT.